These 2 T cell receptor beta chains came from one sample sequenced in a study of control samples from healthy donors and cancer patients (dated by TCRdb to about 2020). Library preparation was by the immunoSEQ multiplex PCR assay. In its TCRdb copy, this immuneACCESS table keeps in-frame sequences only and misses some clones. Where compared with another copy, unresolved V genes explain less than half of these, and the others have no known cause. For this sample the table gives about 110,000 clones, of which just over 90% were detected only once. The top ten clonotypes cover roughly 4.5% of the sample. Source material: blood. These receptors were obtained from a human donor in good health. The donor label of this sample is uncertain.

The chain joins TRBV5-1 to TRBJ2-5; 13 bases line up with TRBD2. CDR1 is SGHRS and CDR2 is YFSETQ in the germline V gene. CDR3 length: 16 amino acids. Germline trimming cut 2 bases from V and 4 bases from J; bases unmatched to any gene: 5. The CDR3 sequence: CASSFGTSGGAETQYF. CDR3 bases: TGCGCCAGCAGCTTCGGAACTAGCGGGGGGGCAGAGACCCAGTACTTC. Using reference TRBV5-1 and TRBJ2-5 for the parts outside the CDR3, the full variable domain is KAGVTQTPRYLIKTRGQQVTLSCSPISGHRSVSWYQQTPGQGLQFLFEYFSETQRNKGNFPGRFSGRQFSNSRSEMNVSTLELGDSALYLCASSFGTSGGAETQYFGPGTRLLVL.

The genes are TRBV5-1 and TRBJ1-1; possibly TRBD1 for D (5 bases). This CDR3 has 17 residues. Between the trimmed V and J ends, which lost 0 bases and 1 base, there was a span of 16 bases. Germline CDR1 reads SGHRS; CDR2 reads YFSETQ. The CDR3 sequence: CASSLAFQGEGNTEAFF. The CDR3 DNA sequence: TGCGCCAGCAGCTTGGCCTTTCAAGGGGAAGGGAACACTGAAGCTTTCTTT.